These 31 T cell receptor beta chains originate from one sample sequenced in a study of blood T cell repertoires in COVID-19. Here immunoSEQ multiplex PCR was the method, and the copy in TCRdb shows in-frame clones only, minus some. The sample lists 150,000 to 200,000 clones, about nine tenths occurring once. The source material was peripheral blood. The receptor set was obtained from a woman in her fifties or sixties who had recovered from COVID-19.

This CDR3 reads CASSIRLSPGYEQYF. In DNA form, the CDR3 reads TGTGCCAGTAGTATCCGGTTATCCCCGGGCTACGAGCAGTACTTC. The chain couples TRBV19 to TRBJ2-7; D call uncertain. V lost 3 bases, J lost 3 bases, and 15 bases lay in between. Germline-derived CDR1 and CDR2 are LNHDA and SQIVND (reference sequence). The CDR3 is 15 amino acids.

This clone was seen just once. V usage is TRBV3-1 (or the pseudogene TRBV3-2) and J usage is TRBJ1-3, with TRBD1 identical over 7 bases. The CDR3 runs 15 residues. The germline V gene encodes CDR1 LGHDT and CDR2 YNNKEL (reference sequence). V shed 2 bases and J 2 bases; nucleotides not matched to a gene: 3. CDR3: CASSQQGVAGNTIYF. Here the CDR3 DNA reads TGTGCCAGCAGCCAACAGGGGGTGGCTGGAAACACCATATATTTT.

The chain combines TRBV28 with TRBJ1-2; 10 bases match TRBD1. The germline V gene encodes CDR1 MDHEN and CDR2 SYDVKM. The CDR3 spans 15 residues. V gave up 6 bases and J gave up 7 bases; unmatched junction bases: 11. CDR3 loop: CASRTGGSGGGGYTF. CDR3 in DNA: TGTGCCAGCAGGACAGGGGGCTCAGGCGGGGGTGGCTACACCTTC.

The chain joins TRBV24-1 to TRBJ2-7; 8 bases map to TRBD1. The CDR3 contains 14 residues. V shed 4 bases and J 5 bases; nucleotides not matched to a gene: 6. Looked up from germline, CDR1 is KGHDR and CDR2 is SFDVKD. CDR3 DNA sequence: TGTGCCACCAGTGACAGACAGGGGATCGACGAGCAGTACTTC. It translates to CATSDRQGIDEQYF.

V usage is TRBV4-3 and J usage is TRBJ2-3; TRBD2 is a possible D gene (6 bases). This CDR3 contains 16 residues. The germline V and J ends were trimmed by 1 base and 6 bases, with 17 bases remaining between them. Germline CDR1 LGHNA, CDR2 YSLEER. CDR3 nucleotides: TGCGCCAGCAGCCAAGGTTCGGGGACTCCATCTGATACGCAGTATTTT. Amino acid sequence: CASSQGSGTPSDTQYF.

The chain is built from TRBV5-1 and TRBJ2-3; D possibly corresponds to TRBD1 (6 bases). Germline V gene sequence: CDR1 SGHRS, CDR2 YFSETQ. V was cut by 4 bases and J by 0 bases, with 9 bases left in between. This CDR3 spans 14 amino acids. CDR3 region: CASSPGDSTDTQYF. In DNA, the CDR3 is TGCGCCAGCAGCCCAGGGGACAGCACAGATACGCAGTATTTT.

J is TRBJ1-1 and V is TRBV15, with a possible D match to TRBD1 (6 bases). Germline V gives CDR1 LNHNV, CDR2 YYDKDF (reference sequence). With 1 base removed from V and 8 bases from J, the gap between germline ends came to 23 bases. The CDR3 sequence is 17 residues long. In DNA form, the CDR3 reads TGTGCCACCAGCAGAGCACCCCGAACAGGGCTCCTAGGGGAAGCTTTCTTT. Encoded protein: CATSRAPRTGLLGEAFF.

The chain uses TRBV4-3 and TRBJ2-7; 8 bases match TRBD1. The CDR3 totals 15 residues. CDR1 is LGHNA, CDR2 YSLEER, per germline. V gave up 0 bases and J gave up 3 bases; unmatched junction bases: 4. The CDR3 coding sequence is TGCGCCAGCAGCCAAGATAGTGGGACAGGCTACGAGCAGTACTTC. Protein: CASSQDSGTGYEQYF.

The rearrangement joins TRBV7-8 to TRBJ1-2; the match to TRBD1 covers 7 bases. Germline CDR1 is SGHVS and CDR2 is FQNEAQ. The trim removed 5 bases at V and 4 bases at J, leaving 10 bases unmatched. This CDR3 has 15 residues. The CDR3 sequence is CASSPRTGSRYGYTF. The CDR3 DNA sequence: TGTGCCAGCAGCCCCCGGACAGGTTCCCGCTATGGCTACACCTTC.

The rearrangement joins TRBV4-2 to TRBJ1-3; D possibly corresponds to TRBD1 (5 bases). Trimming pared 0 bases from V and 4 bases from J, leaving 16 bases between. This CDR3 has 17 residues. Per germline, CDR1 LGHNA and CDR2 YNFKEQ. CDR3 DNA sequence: TGTGCCAGCAGCCAAGATCCGGGCAGGGATGCCGGAAACACCATATATTTT. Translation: CASSQDPGRDAGNTIYF.

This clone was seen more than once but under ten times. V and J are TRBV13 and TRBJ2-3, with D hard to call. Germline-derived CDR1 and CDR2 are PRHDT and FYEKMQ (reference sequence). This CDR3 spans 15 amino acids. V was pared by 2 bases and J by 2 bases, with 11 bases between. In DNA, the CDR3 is TGTGCCAGCAGCTTAAGGCGGAAGATCACAGATACGCAGTATTTT. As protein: CASSLRRKITDTQYF.

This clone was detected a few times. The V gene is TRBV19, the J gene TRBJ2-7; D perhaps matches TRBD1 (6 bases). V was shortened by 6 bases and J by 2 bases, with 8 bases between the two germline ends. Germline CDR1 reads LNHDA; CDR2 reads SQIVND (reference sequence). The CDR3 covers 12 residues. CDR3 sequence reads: CASRGQTYEQYF. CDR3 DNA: TGTGCCAGTAGGGGACAAACCTACGAGCAGTACTTC. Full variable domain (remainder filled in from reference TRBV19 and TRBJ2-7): DGGITQSPKYLFRKEGQNVTLSCEQNLNHDAMYWYRQDPGQGLRLIYYSQIVNDFQKGDIAEGYSVSREKKESFPLTVTSAQKNPTAFYLCASRGQTYEQYFGPGTRLTVT.

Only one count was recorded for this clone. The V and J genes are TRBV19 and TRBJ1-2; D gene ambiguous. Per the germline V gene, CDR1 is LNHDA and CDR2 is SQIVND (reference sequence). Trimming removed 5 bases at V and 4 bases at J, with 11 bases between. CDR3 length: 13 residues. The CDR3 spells CASSPSGSYGYTF. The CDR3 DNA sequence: TGTGCCAGTAGTCCTTCGGGGAGCTATGGCTACACCTTC.

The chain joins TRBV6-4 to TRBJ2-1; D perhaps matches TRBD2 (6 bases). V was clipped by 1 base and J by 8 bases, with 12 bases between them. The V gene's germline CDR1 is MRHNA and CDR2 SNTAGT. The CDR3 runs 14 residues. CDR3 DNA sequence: TGTGCCAGCAGTGACTTTTGGGGAGGCGATGAGCAGTTCTTC. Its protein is CASSDFWGGDEQFF.

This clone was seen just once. Written as DNA, the CDR3 is TGCGCCAGCAGCTCGGACATACTAGCCAAAAACATTCAGTACTTC. It specifies CASSSDILAKNIQYF. This rearrangement joins TRBV5-1 to TRBJ2-4; D may be TRBD1 (5 bases). Trimming cost V 3 bases and J 0 bases, with 10 bases left between them. Germline V gene data show CDR1 as SGHRS and CDR2 as YFSETQ. This CDR3 has 15 amino acids.

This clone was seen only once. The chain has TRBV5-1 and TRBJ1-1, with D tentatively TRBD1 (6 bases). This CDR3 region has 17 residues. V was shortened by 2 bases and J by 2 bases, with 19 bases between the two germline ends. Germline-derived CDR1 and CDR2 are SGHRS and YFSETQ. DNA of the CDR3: TGCGCCAGCAGCTTTGGCCCGGGGGGCACGGGAAACACTGAAGCTTTCTTT. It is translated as CASSFGPGGTGNTEAFF.

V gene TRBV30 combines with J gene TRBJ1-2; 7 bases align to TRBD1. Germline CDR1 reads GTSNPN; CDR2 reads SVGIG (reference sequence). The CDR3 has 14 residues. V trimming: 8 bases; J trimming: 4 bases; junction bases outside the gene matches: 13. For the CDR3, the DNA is TGTGCCGGGATGGGGGGACAGTCCTTCTATGGCTACACCTTC. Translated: CAGMGGQSFYGYTF.

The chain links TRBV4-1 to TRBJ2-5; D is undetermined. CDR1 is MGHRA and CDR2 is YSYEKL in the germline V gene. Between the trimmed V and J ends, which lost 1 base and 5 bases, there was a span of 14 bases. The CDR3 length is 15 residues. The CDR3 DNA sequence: TGCGCCAGCAGCCAAGGTCAAACCTTTAGCGAGACCCAGTACTTC. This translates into CASSQGQTFSETQYF.

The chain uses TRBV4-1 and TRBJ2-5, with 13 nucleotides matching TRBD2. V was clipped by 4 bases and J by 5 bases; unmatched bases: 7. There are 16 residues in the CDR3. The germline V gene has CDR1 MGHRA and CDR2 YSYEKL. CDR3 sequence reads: CASSPLTSGGVETQYF. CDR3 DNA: TGCGCCAGCAGCCCCCTAACTAGCGGGGGGGTGGAGACCCAGTACTTC.

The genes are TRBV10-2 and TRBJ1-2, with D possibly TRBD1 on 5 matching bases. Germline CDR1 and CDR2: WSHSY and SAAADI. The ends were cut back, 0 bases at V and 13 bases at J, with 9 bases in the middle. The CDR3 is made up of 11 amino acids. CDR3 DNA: TGCGCCAGCAGTGAGTCGACAGTCCCCACCTTC. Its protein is CASSESTVPTF.

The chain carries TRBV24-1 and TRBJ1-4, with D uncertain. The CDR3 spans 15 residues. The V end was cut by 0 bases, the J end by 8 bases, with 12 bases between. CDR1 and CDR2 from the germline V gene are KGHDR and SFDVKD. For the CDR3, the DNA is TGTGCCACCAGTGATTTGCACAGATCCCCCGAAAAACTGTTTTTT. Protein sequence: CATSDLHRSPEKLFF.

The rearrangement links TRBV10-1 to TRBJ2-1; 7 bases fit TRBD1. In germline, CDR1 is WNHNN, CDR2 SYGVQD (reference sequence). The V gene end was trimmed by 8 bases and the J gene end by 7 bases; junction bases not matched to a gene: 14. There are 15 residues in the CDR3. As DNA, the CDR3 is TGCGCCAGCTCCCCCGTGAAGGGGGCTGGAAATGAGCAGTTCTTC. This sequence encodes CASSPVKGAGNEQFF.

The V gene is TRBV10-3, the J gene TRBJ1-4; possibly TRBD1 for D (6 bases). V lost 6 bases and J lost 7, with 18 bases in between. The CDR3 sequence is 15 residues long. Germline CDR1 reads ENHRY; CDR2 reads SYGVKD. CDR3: CAIRGEQGNLEKLFF. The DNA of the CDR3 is TGTGCCATCAGGGGTGAACAGGGAAACCTTGAAAAACTGTTTTTT.

The CDR3 bases are TGTGCCAGCAGTTTACGAGGCGGGAACTACGAGCAGTACTTC. This sequence encodes CASSLRGGNYEQYF. The chain uses TRBV27 and TRBJ2-7; D is possibly TRBD2 (6 bases). The CDR3 is 14 residues long. In germline, CDR1 is MNHEY, CDR2 SMNVEV (reference sequence). Trimming stripped 2 bases from V and 3 bases from J, with 11 bases between.

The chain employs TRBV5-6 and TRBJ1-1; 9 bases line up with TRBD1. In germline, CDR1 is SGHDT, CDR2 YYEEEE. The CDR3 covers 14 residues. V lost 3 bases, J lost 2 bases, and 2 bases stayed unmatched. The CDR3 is CASSYTGGNTEAFF. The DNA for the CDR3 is TGTGCCAGCAGCTATACAGGGGGCAACACTGAAGCTTTCTTT. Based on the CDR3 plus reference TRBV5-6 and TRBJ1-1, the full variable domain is DAGVTQSPTHLIKTRGQQVTLRCSPKSGHDTVSWYQQALGQGPQFIFQYYEEEERQRGNFPDRFSGHQFPNYSSELNVNALLLGDSALYLCASSYTGGNTEAFFGQGTRLTVV.

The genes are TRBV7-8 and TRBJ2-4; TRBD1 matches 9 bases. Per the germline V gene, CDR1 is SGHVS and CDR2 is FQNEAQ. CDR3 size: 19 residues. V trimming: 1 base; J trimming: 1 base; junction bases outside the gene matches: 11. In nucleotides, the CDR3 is TGTGCCAGCAGCTTAGGCGACAGGGGGTGGGGGATGGCCAAAAACATTCAGTACTTC. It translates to CASSLGDRGWGMAKNIQYF.

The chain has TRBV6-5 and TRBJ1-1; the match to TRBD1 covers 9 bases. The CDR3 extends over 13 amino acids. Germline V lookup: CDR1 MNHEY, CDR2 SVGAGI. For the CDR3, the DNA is TGTGCAACTCCCCGGGACAGGGACACTGAAGCTTTCTTT. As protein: CATPRDRDTEAFF.

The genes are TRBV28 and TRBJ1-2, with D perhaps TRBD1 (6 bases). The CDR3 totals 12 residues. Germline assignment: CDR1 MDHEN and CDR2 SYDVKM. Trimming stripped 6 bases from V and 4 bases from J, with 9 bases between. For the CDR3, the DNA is TGTGCCAGCAGCCCGGACAGCTATGGCTACACCTTC. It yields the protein CASSPDSYGYTF.

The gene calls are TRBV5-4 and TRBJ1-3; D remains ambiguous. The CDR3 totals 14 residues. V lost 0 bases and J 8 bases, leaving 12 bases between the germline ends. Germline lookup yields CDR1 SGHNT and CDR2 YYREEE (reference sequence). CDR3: CASSLARQVDTIYF. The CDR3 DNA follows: TGTGCCAGCAGCTTGGCCAGGCAGGTGGACACCATATATTTT. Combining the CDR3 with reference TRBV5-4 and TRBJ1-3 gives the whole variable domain ETGVTQSPTHLIKTRGQQVTLRCSSQSGHNTVSWYQQALGQGPQFIFQYYREEENGRGNFPPRFSGLQFPNYSSELNVNALELDDSALYLCASSLARQVDTIYFGEGSWLTVV.

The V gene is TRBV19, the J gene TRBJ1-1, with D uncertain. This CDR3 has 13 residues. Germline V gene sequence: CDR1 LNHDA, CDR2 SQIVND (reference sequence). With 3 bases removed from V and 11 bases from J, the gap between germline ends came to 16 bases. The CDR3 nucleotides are TGTGCCAGTAGTATGCAAGGGCCGGGGTTGGCTTTCTTT. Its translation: CASSMQGPGLAFF. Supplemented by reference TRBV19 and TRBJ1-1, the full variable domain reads DGGITQSPKYLFRKEGQNVTLSCEQNLNHDAMYWYRQDPGQGLRLIYYSQIVNDFQKGDIAEGYSVSREKKESFPLTVTSAQKNPTAFYLCASSMQGPGLAFFGQGTRLTVV.

Here the CDR3 reads CASSQGGGQNTEAFF. DNA for the CDR3: TGTGCCAGCTCACAGGGGGGGGGCCAGAACACTGAAGCTTTCTTT. The chain carries TRBV18 and TRBJ1-1, with D maybe TRBD1 (6 bases). Germline-derived CDR1 and CDR2 are KGHSH and LQKENI. CDR3 length: 15 amino acids. V gave up 4 bases and J gave up 1 base, with 13 bases separating them. Full variable domain (outside the CDR3, taken from reference TRBV18 and TRBJ1-1): NAGVMQNPRHLVRRRGQEARLRCSPMKGHSHVYWYRQLPEEGLKFMVYLQKENIIDESGMPKERFSAEFPKEGPSILRIQQVVRGDSAAYFCASSQGGGQNTEAFFGQGTRLTVV.